These 21 T cell receptor beta chains share one sample of origin, sequenced in a study of blood T cell repertoires in COVID-19. Assay used: immunoSEQ multiplex PCR; TCRdb lists only in-frame clones, some missing. Counted here are around 270,000 clones, roughly 80% occurring once; the ten biggest clones make up around 4%. Sequencing was done on a sample of peripheral blood. Receptors were obtained from a man aged 55 to 70 with acute or convalescent COVID-19.

V and J are TRBV5-8 and TRBJ2-3; the D is unclear. The germline V gene has CDR1 SGHTS and CDR2 YDEGEE. Trimming took 9 bases from V and 4 from J, leaving 18 bases between them. The CDR3 has 14 residues. This chain's CDR3 is CATVGMGSPDTQYF. For the CDR3, the DNA is TGTGCCACCGTGGGTATGGGCTCCCCAGATACGCAGTATTTT.

V and J are TRBV7-9 and TRBJ1-3; 7 bases are shared with TRBD1. The trim removed 2 bases at V and 2 bases at J, leaving 3 bases unmatched. Germline lookup yields CDR1 SEHNR and CDR2 FQNEAQ (reference sequence). There are 15 residues in the CDR3. The CDR3 loop reads CASSLNRGTGNTIYF. In DNA form, the CDR3 reads TGTGCCAGCAGCTTAAACAGGGGCACTGGAAACACCATATATTTT.

The gene calls are TRBV5-1 and TRBJ2-1, with 12 bases that match TRBD2. Germline loops: CDR1 SGHRS, CDR2 YFSETQ. This CDR3 is 16 amino acids long. V was clipped by 5 bases and J by 4 bases; unmatched bases: 7. This CDR3 reads CASRTSGSTGYNEQFF. In DNA, the CDR3 is TGCGCCAGCAGGACTAGCGGGAGTACTGGTTACAATGAGCAGTTCTTC. Based on the CDR3 plus reference TRBV5-1 and TRBJ2-1, the full variable domain is KAGVTQTPRYLIKTRGQQVTLSCSPISGHRSVSWYQQTPGQGLQFLFEYFSETQRNKGNFPGRFSGRQFSNSRSEMNVSTLELGDSALYLCASRTSGSTGYNEQFFGPGTRLTVL.

This clone was seen just once. The chain uses TRBV7-9 and TRBJ1-4; 7 positions agree with TRBD1. The CDR3 consists of 13 residues. Per germline, CDR1 SEHNR and CDR2 FQNEAQ (reference sequence). Germline trimming cut 5 bases from V and 7 bases from J; bases unmatched to any gene: 4. The chain's CDR3 is CASSGTAVEKLFF. The CDR3 coding sequence is TGTGCCAGCAGCGGGACAGCGGTTGAAAAACTGTTTTTT.

The CDR3 loop is CASSESDATNEKLFF. Written as DNA, the CDR3 is TGCGCCAGCAGTGAGAGCGACGCAACTAATGAAAAACTGTTTTTT. The V call is TRBV10-1, the J call TRBJ1-4; no firm D call. Looked up from germline, CDR1 is WNHNN and CDR2 is SYGVQD (reference sequence). V was pared by 2 bases and J by 0 bases, with 7 bases between. The CDR3 covers 15 residues.

The chain employs TRBV6-5 and TRBJ1-5; 7 bases are a match to TRBD1. The trim removed 6 bases at V and 2 bases at J, leaving 7 bases unmatched. CDR1 and CDR2 from the germline V gene are MNHEY and SVGAGI. CDR3 size: 15 residues. Here the CDR3 DNA reads TGTGCCAGCAGGCGGACAGGTGGCGGCAATCAGCCCCAGCATTTT. It translates to CASRRTGGGNQPQHF.

This sequence joins TRBV5-1 and TRBJ2-7; possibly TRBD2 for D (6 bases). V lost 0 bases to trimming and J lost 0 bases, with 10 bases between them. CDR3 length: 15 amino acids. Germline values: CDR1 SGHRS, CDR2 YFSETQ. The CDR3 DNA follows: TGCGCCAGCAGCTTGGTGGCGGGAACCTCCTACGAGCAGTACTTC. It yields the protein CASSLVAGTSYEQYF.

The V call is TRBV4-1, the J call TRBJ2-7, with 9 bases that match TRBD2. J gave up 1 base and V 0 bases, and 7 bases lay outside the gene matches. The CDR3 length is 17 residues. The germline V gene has CDR1 MGHRA and CDR2 YSYEKL. The CDR3: CASSQDRGAGGSYEQYF. Written as DNA, the CDR3 is TGCGCCAGCAGCCAAGATCGCGGAGCGGGGGGATCCTACGAGCAGTACTTC.

As for this clone: At one boundary the junction diverges from the germline segment, which might be a read error. The chain recombines TRBV29-1 with TRBJ1-2, with D unclear. The CDR3 is 12 amino acids. Germline CDR1 and CDR2: SQVTM and ANQGSEA. CDR3 sequence reads: CSVEDLRFDNHW. Here the CDR3 DNA reads TGCAGCGTTGAAGATCTTCGGTTTGACAACCACTGG.

This chain joins TRBV6-5 and TRBJ1-1, with D maybe TRBD1 (5 bases). Trimming removed 7 bases from V and 0 bases from J, with 9 bases in between. CDR3 length: 13 residues. CDR1 is MNHEY, CDR2 SVGAGI, per germline. The DNA for the CDR3 is TGTGCCAGCAAGGCGGACATGAACACTGAAGCTTTCTTT. Its translation: CASKADMNTEAFF.

On this clone itself: At the DNA level, this CDR3 is encoded by other sequences in the same sample as well. The V and J genes are TRBV18 and TRBJ2-7; 9 bases align to TRBD1. J was trimmed by 4 bases and V by 2 bases; bases with no gene match: 6. The CDR3 loop spans 15 amino acids. Looked up from germline, CDR1 is KGHSH and CDR2 is LQKENI. This CDR3 reads CASSPGQGNSYEQYF. The DNA for the CDR3 is TGTGCCAGCTCACCAGGACAGGGGAATTCTTACGAGCAGTACTTC.

The chain carries TRBV5-1 and TRBJ2-3; maybe TRBD2 (6 bases). The CDR3 spans 14 residues. The germline V gene has CDR1 SGHRS and CDR2 YFSETQ. Trimming cost V 0 bases and J 4 bases, with 9 bases left between them. CDR3 in amino acids: CASSLGREADTQYF. The CDR3 nucleotides are TGCGCCAGCAGCTTGGGAAGGGAGGCAGATACGCAGTATTTT.

There are a few counts of this clone. This rearrangement joins TRBV27 to TRBJ2-2; no firm D call. V was clipped by 4 bases and J by 2 bases, with 8 bases between them. Germline-derived CDR1 and CDR2 are MNHEY and SMNVEV (reference sequence). The CDR3 is made up of 14 amino acids. CDR3 in DNA: TGTGCCAGCAGTTACCAGTTAAACACCGGGGAGCTGTTTTTT. As protein: CASSYQLNTGELFF.

The gene calls are TRBV19 and TRBJ1-6; D is uncertain. The V gene's germline CDR1 is LNHDA and CDR2 SQIVND (reference sequence). With 3 bases removed from V and 7 bases from J, the gap between germline ends came to 4 bases. The CDR3 runs to 12 residues. CDR3 protein: CASSIGNSPLHF. In DNA, the CDR3 is TGTGCCAGTAGTATCGGGAATTCACCCCTCCACTTT.

The rearrangement joins TRBV4-2 to TRBJ2-2; 11 bases agree with TRBD2. The CDR3 consists of 17 residues. Germline-derived CDR1 and CDR2 are LGHNA and YNFKEQ. V was clipped by 1 base and J by 4 bases; unmatched bases: 5. Written as DNA, the CDR3 is TGTGCCAGCAGCCAAGTTCTAGCGGGAGGATTCACCGGGGAGCTGTTTTTT. This translates into CASSQVLAGGFTGELFF.

V gene TRBV4-1 combines with J gene TRBJ1-4; D is unresolved. V dropped 0 bases and J dropped 8 bases, with 16 bases sitting between them. The CDR3 consists of 16 residues. Germline V CDR1 and CDR2: MGHRA, YSYEKL. The CDR3, as DNA: TGCGCCAGCAGCCAAGAGTTGGCCTCCGGGTGGGAAAAACTGTTTTTT. This gives the protein CASSQELASGWEKLFF.

The rearrangement links TRBV7-2 to TRBJ2-2; TRBD2 might be the D (5 bases). The germline gives CDR1 SGHTA, CDR2 FQGNSA. The CDR3 loop spans 15 amino acids. The V and J ends lost 1 base and 7 bases respectively, with 13 bases between them. The CDR3 loop is CASSLEVGKFGELFF. CDR3 sequence (DNA): TGTGCCAGCAGCTTAGAGGTCGGGAAGTTCGGGGAGCTGTTTTTT.

The V gene is TRBV6-1, the J gene TRBJ2-3; D uncertain. The V end was cut by 2 bases, the J end by 0 bases, with 12 bases between. Germline-derived CDR1 and CDR2 are MNHNS and SASEGT. The CDR3 has 16 amino acids. The CDR3 sequence: CASSEFTASSTDTQYF. The DNA of the CDR3 is TGTGCCAGCAGTGAATTTACAGCTTCTAGCACAGATACGCAGTATTTT.

V usage is TRBV27 and J usage is TRBJ2-6, with a weak D call TRBD1 (6 bases). The germline V and J ends were trimmed by 2 bases and 2 bases, with 7 bases remaining between them. This CDR3 region has 15 residues. The V gene's germline CDR1 is MNHEY and CDR2 SMNVEV (reference sequence). The CDR3 loop is CASSLNRAGANVLTF. CDR3 coding DNA: TGTGCCAGCAGTTTAAACAGGGCTGGGGCCAACGTCCTGACTTTC.

This chain connects TRBV6-5 to TRBJ2-2, with TRBD1 identical over 8 bases. The CDR3 loop spans 15 amino acids. V shed 11 bases, J shed 5 bases, and the junction held 13 bases outside the gene matches. CDR1 is MNHEY, CDR2 SVGAGI, per germline. The CDR3 protein is CASRQGASGTGELFF. The CDR3 DNA sequence: TGTGCCTCCAGGCAGGGGGCGTCGGGAACCGGGGAGCTGTTTTTT.

This clone was seen only a few times. This chain uses TRBV7-9 with TRBJ2-3; 8 nucleotides match TRBD2. Germline values: CDR1 SEHNR, CDR2 FQNEAQ (reference sequence). This CDR3 spans 16 amino acids. The trim removed 0 bases at V and 4 bases at J, leaving 6 bases unmatched. The DNA of the CDR3 is TGTGCCAGCAGCTTAGCCAGCGGGGGAGCCCCAGATACGCAGTATTTT. This translates into CASSLASGGAPDTQYF.